The clone carrying this TCR beta chain was detected ten times or more. Its specificity is not known. The entry originates in a study of identical twins. The study's findings and limits: Invariant MAIT and iNKT cells may have partly biased zero-insertion analyses.

Each CDR3 protein gets one entry after TCRdb re-called the 5' RACE reads with MiXCR. The sample yields approximately 260,000 distinct CDR3 sequences, about 8.3% seen once. The CDR3 has 14 amino acids. In germline, CDR1 is MNHEY, CDR2 SMNVEV (reference sequence). J was trimmed by 4 bases and V by 2 bases; bases with no gene match: 5. The same specimen was also included in a second study, on yellow fever vaccine responses in identical twins.

This rearrangement joins TRBV27 to TRBJ2-7; 7 bases fit TRBD1. This receptor was taken from a young woman in good health. The specimen was CD8+ T cells sorted from blood. The CDR3 nucleotides read TGTGCCAGCAGTTTAGGAACAGGGGTTTACGAGCAGTACTTC. Encoded protein: CASSLGTGVYEQYF.